This T cell receptor beta chain appears in the sequencing data of a study of T cell responses to AZD1222 COVID-19 vaccine. Study-wide points: Repertoire sampling happened only post peak T cell response. Unmutated variant regions are reportedly targeted by nearly half of spike-specific TCRs.

CDR1 is WNHNN and CDR2 is SYGVQD in the germline V gene (reference sequence). The V end lost 5 bases, the J end lost 7 bases, and 15 bases lay between the germline ends. CDR3 size: 13 residues. In this sample, this clone turned up a few times. Its target is not known. Only in-frame clones appear in the TCRdb table, and some are missing; sequencing was by immunoSEQ multiplex PCR. The profile shows tens of thousands of clones, approximately 90% of them singletons. The TCR comes from an adult in good health. Sequenced material: peripheral blood, taken on day 0 of MenACWY control vaccination. This rearrangement joins TRBV10-1 to TRBJ2-7; D perhaps matches TRBD1 (6 bases). The CDR3 DNA follows: TGCGCCAGCAGTAAGGCAGGGGACGGTGAGCAGTACTTC. It translates to CASSKAGDGEQYF.